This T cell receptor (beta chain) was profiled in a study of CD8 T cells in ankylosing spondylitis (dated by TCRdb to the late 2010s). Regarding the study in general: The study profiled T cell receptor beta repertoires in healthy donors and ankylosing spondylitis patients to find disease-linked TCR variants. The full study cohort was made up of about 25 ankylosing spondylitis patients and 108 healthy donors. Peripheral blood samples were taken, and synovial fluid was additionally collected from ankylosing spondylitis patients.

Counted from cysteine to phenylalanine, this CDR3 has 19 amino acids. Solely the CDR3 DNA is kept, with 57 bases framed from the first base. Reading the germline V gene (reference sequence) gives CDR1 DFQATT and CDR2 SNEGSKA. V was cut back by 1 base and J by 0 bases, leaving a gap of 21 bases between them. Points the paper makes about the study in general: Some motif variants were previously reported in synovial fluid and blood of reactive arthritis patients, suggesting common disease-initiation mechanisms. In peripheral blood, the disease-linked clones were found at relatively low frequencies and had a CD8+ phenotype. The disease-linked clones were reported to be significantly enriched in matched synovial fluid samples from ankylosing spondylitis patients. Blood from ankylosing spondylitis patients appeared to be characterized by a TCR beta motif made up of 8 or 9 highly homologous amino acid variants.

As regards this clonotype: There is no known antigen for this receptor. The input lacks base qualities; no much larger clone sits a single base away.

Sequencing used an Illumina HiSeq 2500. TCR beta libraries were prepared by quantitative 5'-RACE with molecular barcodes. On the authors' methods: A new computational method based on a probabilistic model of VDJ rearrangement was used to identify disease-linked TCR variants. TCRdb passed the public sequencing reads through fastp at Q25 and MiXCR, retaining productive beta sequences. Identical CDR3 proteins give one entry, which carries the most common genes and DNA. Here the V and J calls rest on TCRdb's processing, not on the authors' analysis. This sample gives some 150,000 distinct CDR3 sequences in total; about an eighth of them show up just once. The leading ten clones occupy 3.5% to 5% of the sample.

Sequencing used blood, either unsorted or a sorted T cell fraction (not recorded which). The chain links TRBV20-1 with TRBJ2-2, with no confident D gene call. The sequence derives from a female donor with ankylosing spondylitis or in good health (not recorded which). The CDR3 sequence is CSARGALGSSPTNTGELFF. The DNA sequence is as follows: TGCAGTGCTAGAGGCGCCCTTGGATCAAGCCCTACGAACACCGGGGAGCTGTTTTTT.